The 23 T cell receptor beta chains reported below all come from one sample, sequenced in a study of blood T cell repertoires in COVID-19. Using immunoSEQ multiplex PCR, the repertoire was profiled, and TCRdb retains in-frame clones only, with some absent. Of 310,000 or so clones listed, just over 90% are singletons. The sample was peripheral blood. Every receptor here comes from a woman aged 25 to 39 with COVID-19, enrolled during active disease.

This clone came up a few times. The chain joins TRBV28 to TRBJ2-2; the D gene is possibly TRBD1 (5 bases). The CDR3 is 14 residues long. The germline CDR1 and CDR2 sequences are MDHEN and SYDVKM. V lost 7 bases, J lost 3 bases, and 12 bases lay in between. CDR3 coding DNA: TGTGCCAGCAAAGGGGTGTCGGACACCGGGGAGCTGTTTTTT. Protein: CASKGVSDTGELFF. The full variable domain, rest sourced from reference TRBV28 and TRBJ2-2, is DVKVTQSSRYLVKRTGEKVFLECVQDMDHENMFWYRQDPGLGLRLIYFSYDVKMKEKGDIPEGYSVSREKKERFSLILESASTNQTSMYLCASKGVSDTGELFFGEGSRLTVL.

The CDR3 here is CASSLAGSGLGSYEQYF. The CDR3 nucleotides are TGTGCCAGCAGCTTAGCTGGTAGCGGGCTAGGCTCCTACGAGCAGTACTTC. V and J are TRBV11-2 and TRBJ2-7; 7 positions match TRBD2. This CDR3 comprises 17 residues. The germline V gene encodes CDR1 SGHAT and CDR2 FQNNGV. V lost 1 base, J lost 0 bases, and 9 bases stayed unmatched.

The genes are TRBV19 and TRBJ2-7, with 7 bases identical to TRBD1. V dropped 8 bases and J dropped 2; count of bases not matched to a gene: 27. The V gene's germline CDR1 is LNHDA and CDR2 SQIVND (reference sequence). The CDR3 runs 20 residues. The CDR3 is CASGPRTGQPHSNSPYEQYF. The CDR3 bases are TGTGCCAGTGGCCCTCGAACGGGACAGCCTCATAGCAATTCCCCCTACGAGCAGTACTTC.

The V and J genes are TRBV7-9 and TRBJ2-7; 12 nucleotides match TRBD1. After removal of 5 bases from V and 4 bases from J, the junction contained 6 bases not matched to a gene. The CDR3 is 15 amino acids. The germline CDR1 and CDR2 sequences are SEHNR and FQNEAQ (reference sequence). Here the CDR3 DNA reads TGTGCCAGCAGCCCTGGGGACAGGGGGCGGTACGAGCAGTACTTC. Its translation: CASSPGDRGRYEQYF.

The chain carries TRBV28 and TRBJ1-2; D uncertain. The germline V and J ends were trimmed by 6 bases and 7 bases, with 15 bases remaining between them. The CDR3 consists of 13 residues. Germline V gene data show CDR1 as MDHEN and CDR2 as SYDVKM. CDR3 sequence: CASRMDGLGGYTF. DNA for the CDR3: TGTGCCAGCAGGATGGACGGACTTGGTGGCTACACCTTC.

The CDR3 region is CAWSEAGTGDIRYF. CDR3 nucleotides: TGTGCCTGGAGTGAAGCCGGGACAGGGGACATTAGGTACTTC. The chain is built from TRBV30 and TRBJ2-7; 10 positions match TRBD1. The CDR3 has 14 amino acids. The trim removed 1 base at V and 12 bases at J, leaving 12 bases unmatched. From germline, CDR1 is GTSNPN and CDR2 SVGIG (reference sequence).

This clone occurred a few times. The V gene is TRBV18, the J gene TRBJ2-1; 7 bases align to TRBD2. The junction had 4 bases not matched to a gene; V was cut back by 3 bases and J by 2 bases. The germline gives CDR1 KGHSH, CDR2 LQKENI. The length of the CDR3 is 15 residues. CDR3 DNA sequence: TGTGCCAGCTCACCGCTAGCGGCTCCCTACAATGAGCAGTTCTTC. It translates to CASSPLAAPYNEQFF.

CDR3 DNA: TGTGCCAACCCTCATTTCGGTTCCTATAGCAATCAGCCCCAGCATTTT. This codes for CANPHFGSYSNQPQHF. This chain joins TRBV7-9 and TRBJ1-5; D ambiguous. V dropped 10 bases and J dropped 0 bases, with 19 bases sitting between them. This CDR3 comprises 16 residues. Germline CDR1 and CDR2: SEHNR and FQNEAQ (reference sequence). Complete variable domain (other parts from reference TRBV7-9 and TRBJ1-5): DTGVSQNPRHKITKRGQNVTFRCDPISEHNRLYWYRQTLGQGPEFLTYFQNEAQLEKSRLLSDRFSAERPKGSFSTLEIQRTEQGDSAMYLCANPHFGSYSNQPQHFGDGTRLSIL.

This clone came up once. The chain has TRBV28 and TRBJ2-7, with TRBD2 matching 8 bases. The ends lost 7 bases at V and 3 bases at J; junction bases unmatched: 2. The CDR3 runs to 12 residues. Germline V gene data show CDR1 as MDHEN and CDR2 as SYDVKM. The CDR3 sequence is CASNSGGYEQYF. Here the CDR3 DNA reads TGTGCCAGCAACAGCGGGGGCTACGAGCAGTACTTC.

The V and J genes are TRBV5-1 and TRBJ2-3; 10 bases align to TRBD2. Per germline, CDR1 SGHRS and CDR2 YFSETQ. V lost 0 bases and J lost 1; bases outside the gene matches: 5. CDR3 length: 17 amino acids. The CDR3: CASSLDSGRTGTDTQYF. CDR3 coding DNA: TGCGCCAGCAGCTTGGATAGCGGGAGGACCGGCACAGATACGCAGTATTTT.

There are a few counts of this clone. The J gene is TRBJ1-4, the V gene TRBV28; weak D call: TRBD1 (6 bases). The CDR3 is made up of 12 amino acids. Germline V lookup: CDR1 MDHEN, CDR2 SYDVKM. Trimming pared 7 bases from V and 7 bases from J, leaving 10 bases between. DNA of the CDR3: TGTGCCAGCAACTTGGACAGTGAAAAACTGTTTTTT. Protein product: CASNLDSEKLFF.

This clone has a single count. The rearrangement links TRBV18 to TRBJ1-2, with 9 bases matching TRBD1. Germline V lookup: CDR1 KGHSH, CDR2 LQKENI. The trim removed 4 bases at V and 1 base at J, leaving 10 bases unmatched. The CDR3 is 17 amino acids. The CDR3 DNA follows: TGTGCCAGCTCACGGGACAGGGATTTCGTGCGTAACTATGGCTACACCTTC. The encoded protein is CASSRDRDFVRNYGYTF.

V gene TRBV29-1 combines with J gene TRBJ1-1; D is undetermined. Trimming took off 7 bases at V and 0 bases at J, with 12 bases between the two ends. The CDR3 runs to 13 residues. The germline gives CDR1 SQVTM, CDR2 ANQGSEA. The CDR3 here is CSGIQIMNTEAFF. DNA for the CDR3: TGCAGCGGAATACAGATCATGAACACTGAAGCTTTCTTT.

As concerns this clone: A much larger clone is a single base away; this may be a read error. The rearrangement uses TRBV6-5 and TRBJ2-1; D uncertain. Germline loops: CDR1 MNHEY, CDR2 SVGAGI. CDR3 length: 12 amino acids. CDR3 in amino acids: CASSYSNNEQFF. The CDR3 DNA reads as TGTGCCAGCAGTTACTCCAACAATGAGCAGTTCTTC.

This chain joins TRBV7-9 and TRBJ1-6; no definite D call. V was shortened by 2 bases and J by 0 bases, with 11 bases between the two germline ends. The CDR3 consists of 17 residues. Germline V gene sequence: CDR1 SEHNR, CDR2 FQNEAQ (reference sequence). CDR3 amino acids: CASSLPDGSSYNSPLHF. The CDR3 coding sequence is TGTGCCAGCAGCTTACCCGACGGGAGCTCCTATAATTCACCCCTCCACTTT.

J is TRBJ1-2 and V is TRBV6-1; TRBD1 might be the D (5 bases). The germline V and J ends were trimmed by 1 base and 6 bases, with 9 bases remaining between them. Germline V gene lookup returns CDR1 MNHNS and CDR2 SASEGT. The CDR3 is made up of 13 amino acids. Here the CDR3 DNA reads TGTGCCAGCAGTGAAGGACAGTTTAATGGCTACACCTTC. Encoded protein: CASSEGQFNGYTF.

The chain uses TRBV28 and TRBJ2-1, with a possible D match to TRBD1 (6 bases). Deletions cut 3 bases from V and 0 bases from J, with 6 bases between. Germline V gene sequence: CDR1 MDHEN, CDR2 SYDVKM. The CDR3 loop spans 14 amino acids. CDR3 DNA sequence: TGTGCCAGCAGTTTCAGGGGCTCCTACAATGAGCAGTTCTTC. Translated: CASSFRGSYNEQFF.

The J gene is TRBJ2-1, the V gene TRBV4-2; no clear D gene. Trimming stripped 4 bases from V and 7 bases from J, with 14 bases between. Germline CDR1 LGHNA, CDR2 YNFKEQ. The CDR3 runs 14 residues. This CDR3 reads CASSLATLDNEQFF. In DNA form, the CDR3 reads TGTGCCAGCAGCCTTGCTACCCTAGATAATGAGCAGTTCTTC.

With respect to this clone: Different DNA sequences within this sample yield the same CDR3. The chain links TRBV2 to TRBJ1-1; D remains unclear. The germline V gene has CDR1 SNHLY and CDR2 FYNNEI. Trimming shortened V by 4 bases and J by 0 bases, and 6 bases separated the two germline ends. This CDR3 contains 13 residues. DNA for the CDR3: TGTGCCAGCAGTGGACACATGAACACTGAAGCTTTCTTT. Residues: CASSGHMNTEAFF. Full variable domain (missing parts from reference TRBV2 and TRBJ1-1): EPEVTQTPSHQVTQMGQEVILRCVPISNHLYFYWYRQILGQKVEFLVSFYNNEISEKSEIFDDQFSVERPDGSNFTLKIRSTKLEDSAMYFCASSGHMNTEAFFGQGTRLTVV.

This clone was seen just once. This rearrangement joins TRBV29-1 to TRBJ2-3; D uncertain. This CDR3 is built from 12 residues. CDR1 and CDR2 (germline): SQVTM, ANQGSEA. With 0 bases removed from V and 2 bases from J, the gap between germline ends came to 3 bases. The DNA of the CDR3 is TGCAGCGTTGAAGACAACACAGATACGCAGTATTTT. Translation: CSVEDNTDTQYF.

The chain links TRBV5-4 to TRBJ1-5; D unclear. Trimming took off 2 bases at V and 4 bases at J, with 7 bases between the two ends. From germline, CDR1 is SGHNT and CDR2 YYREEE (reference sequence). This CDR3 has 13 amino acids. Written as DNA, the CDR3 is TGTGCCAGCAGCTTCGCGGGGAATCAGCCCCAGCATTTT. It codes for CASSFAGNQPQHF.

This rearrangement joins TRBV2 to TRBJ2-7, with 8 bases that match TRBD1. The germline gives CDR1 SNHLY, CDR2 FYNNEI. J gave up 3 bases and V 8 bases, and 9 bases lay outside the gene matches. This CDR3 region has 14 residues. The chain's CDR3 is CASGGRQGRYEQYF. The CDR3 coding sequence is TGTGCCAGCGGGGGCCGACAGGGGCGCTACGAGCAGTACTTC.

The genes are TRBV27 and TRBJ2-7; the D gene is possibly TRBD2 (6 bases). The CDR3 contains 14 residues. Germline V lookup: CDR1 MNHEY, CDR2 SMNVEV (reference sequence). V was shortened by 6 bases and J by 3 bases, with 15 bases between the two germline ends. The CDR3 DNA follows: TGTGCCAGCAGCACCGGGAGTCTGCGCTACGAGCAGTACTTC. It encodes CASSTGSLRYEQYF.